This TCR beta chain derives from a study of blood T cell repertoires in COVID-19. The wider study: Both acute and convalescent COVID-19 samples were obtained from the United States, Italy and Spain.

CDR3 length equals 13 residues. V lost 4 bases and J 4 bases, leaving 10 bases between the germline ends. CDR1 SGDLS and CDR2 YYNGEE come from the germline V gene. Here immunoSEQ multiplex PCR was the method, and the copy in TCRdb shows in-frame clones only, minus some. The sample records roughly 120,000 clones, about 75% being singletons. This chain connects TRBV9 to TRBJ2-3; D is unclear. The sequence was obtained from a woman over 75 with active or convalescent COVID-19. Source material: peripheral blood. For the CDR3, the DNA is TGTGCCAGCAGCCCTAGGATATCAGATACGCAGTATTTT. Translating it yields CASSPRISDTQYF.